This TCR beta chain derives from a study of blood T cell repertoires in COVID-19 (dated by TCRdb to the early 2020s). At the level of the whole study: Samples from collaborators originated in the United States, Italy and Spain and spanned both the acute and convalescent phases of COVID-19. The prospective study material was composed of cDNA or gDNA derived from T cells, B-cell-depleted T cells, or PBMCs. Deeply sampled blood TCRbeta repertoires from subjects exposed to, actively infected with, or recovered from COVID-19 were included in the dataset. A freely available public database, intended as a resource for researchers studying the immune response to SARS-CoV-2, is where the repertoires were released. The samples were drawn from the first 160 participants of the ongoing ImmuneRACE study and from about 1,200 subjects provided by 6 global collaborators. Nearly every sample came with metadata listing a de-identified subject ID, COVID-19 status, age in years and sex. Where available, HLA class I and class II types were obtained from metadata supplied by the sample provider rather than from assay-based typing.

A second Seattle source provided samples from volunteer blood donors who had recovered from COVID-19. Each collaborating institution followed its own protocols to collect whole blood in K2EDTA tubes. For TCRbeta analysis, collaborator samples were shipped as frozen whole blood, as isolated PBMCs, or as DNA extracted from either sample type. The germline V gene provides CDR1 MGHRA and CDR2 YSYEKL. From the cysteine through the phenylalanine, the CDR3 covers 16 amino acids. The CDR3 DNA has 48 bases and is translated from base 1. V loses 6 bases of germline sequence and J loses 5 bases, and the interval between the two ends is 21 bases. With respect to this clone: Its antigen is unknown. No base quality information exists; no much larger clone differs at one position.

The paper as a whole reports these results and caveats: The amount of clinical and demographic metadata varied by source and participant and was provided uncurated.

The immunoSEQ Assay, a bias-controlled multiplex PCR, was used to amplify TCRbeta CDR3 regions from genomic DNA. The authors' analysis ran thus. Within the assay, amplification of reference gene primers was used to estimate how many nucleated cells each sample contained. To quantify the absolute abundance of each unique TCRbeta CDR3 rearrangement, sequence reads were collapsed and filtered. Productive Simpson clonality was computed per sample as the square root of Simpson's diversity index over productive rearrangements. In its TCRdb copy, this immuneACCESS table keeps in-frame sequences only and misses some clones. Where compared with another copy, unresolved V genes explain less than half of these, and the others have no known cause. V and J calls plus clone size are reproduced from that table; the DNA served to infer D and trimming. For this sample the table gives 150,000 to 200,000 clones, of which more than 75% were detected only once. The ten largest clones capture about 0.95% of the sample.

The sample comprised peripheral blood. This sequence uses TRBV4-1 and TRBJ2-3, and possibly TRBD1, on 6 matching bases. This TCR was sampled from a woman aged 18-29 years who had recovered from COVID-19. The CDR3 region: CASRQPTGHEKDTQYF. The DNA sequence is TGCGCCAGCAGACAACCCACAGGGCATGAGAAAGATACGCAGTATTTT.